The 19 T cell receptor beta chains below were found in one sample sequenced in a study of blood T cell repertoires in COVID-19. Repertoires were generated with immunoSEQ multiplex PCR, while TCRdb's copy carries only in-frame clones and drops some. Here the sample spans 250,000 to 350,000 clones, around 90% being singletons. Material: peripheral blood. These receptors were obtained from a woman in her forties or fifties who had recovered from COVID-19.

As for this clone: In the same sample, other DNA sequences code for this CDR3. The chain links TRBV7-3 to TRBJ2-1, with 9 bases fitting TRBD2. This CDR3 is 15 amino acids long. V shed 3 bases and J 7 bases; nucleotides not matched to a gene: 7. The germline CDR1 and CDR2 sequences are SGHTA and FQGTGA. DNA for the CDR3: TGTGCCAGCAGCTTGGGGAGGCTAGCGGGGAATGAGCAGTTCTTC. This sequence encodes CASSLGRLAGNEQFF.

CDR3 loop: CASSSTVSSYEQYF. DNA for the CDR3: TGTGCCAGCAGTTCGACAGTTTCCTCCTACGAGCAGTACTTC. The chain has TRBV6-2 or TRBV6-3 and TRBJ2-7; TRBD1 is a possible D gene (5 bases). The germline V gene encodes CDR1 MNHEY and CDR2 SVGEGT. The CDR3 length is 14 residues. The V gene lost 4 bases and the J gene lost 0 bases, with 10 bases spanning the gap.

The chain is built from TRBV5-1 and TRBJ2-7; D may be TRBD1 (6 bases). Looked up from germline, CDR1 is SGHRS and CDR2 is YFSETQ. The CDR3 has 13 residues. Trimming removed 0 bases from V and 7 bases from J, with 11 bases in between. This CDR3 reads CASSLVGGREQYF. CDR3 sequence (DNA): TGCGCCAGCAGCTTGGTTGGGGGCCGGGAGCAGTACTTC.

This chain links TRBV28 with TRBJ1-5; D may be TRBD1 (6 bases). V gave up 4 bases and J gave up 0 bases, with 10 bases separating them. Germline V gives CDR1 MDHEN, CDR2 SYDVKM. The CDR3 contains 15 residues. Written as DNA, the CDR3 is TGTGCCAGCAGTTCGGACAGATTTAGCAATCAGCCCCAGCATTTT. Residues: CASSSDRFSNQPQHF.

This clone was seen a few times. This sequence joins TRBV28 and TRBJ2-7; 11 bases align to TRBD2. The V gene end was trimmed by 5 bases and the J gene end by 2 bases; junction bases not matched to a gene: 8. The CDR3 length is 16 residues. CDR1 and CDR2 from the germline V gene are MDHEN and SYDVKM. The CDR3 here is CASSGTGTSGTYEQYF. The CDR3 DNA follows: TGTGCCAGCAGTGGGACCGGGACTAGCGGTACCTACGAGCAGTACTTC. Looking up the rest from reference TRBV28 and TRBJ2-7 gives the full variable domain: DVKVTQSSRYLVKRTGEKVFLECVQDMDHENMFWYRQDPGLGLRLIYFSYDVKMKEKGDIPEGYSVSREKKERFSLILESASTNQTSMYLCASSGTGTSGTYEQYFGPGTRLTVT.

About this clone: The sample contains more than one DNA sequence encoding this CDR3. V gene TRBV15 combines with J gene TRBJ2-1; TRBD1 is a possible D gene (5 bases). Germline V CDR1 and CDR2: LNHNV, YYDKDF (reference sequence). The CDR3 extends over 14 amino acids. V lost 3 bases, J lost 1 base, and 7 bases lay in between. CDR3 loop: CATSRAGSYNEQFF. The CDR3 coding sequence is TGTGCCACCAGCAGGGCAGGGTCCTACAATGAGCAGTTCTTC. The variable domain in full, completed from reference TRBV15 and TRBJ2-1, reads DAMVIQNPRYQVTQFGKPVTLSCSQTLNHNVMYWYQQKSSQAPKLLFHYYDKDFNNEADTPDNFQSRRPNTSFCFLDIRSPGLGDTAMYLCATSRAGSYNEQFFGPGTRLTVL.

The CDR3 coding sequence is TGTGCCAGCAGCACGGGACAGGGCTCTGGGGCCAACGTCCTGACTTTC. This translates into CASSTGQGSGANVLTF. The J gene is TRBJ2-6, the V gene TRBV5-4, with 9 bases lining up with TRBD1. The germline CDR1 and CDR2 sequences are SGHNT and YYREEE (reference sequence). The V segment lost 4 bases and the J segment 0 bases; nucleotides outside the gene matches: 2. The CDR3 extends over 16 amino acids.

The chain combines TRBV12-3 or TRBV12-4 with TRBJ1-2; TRBD1 matches at 9 bases. The V gene end was trimmed by 6 bases and the J gene end by 6 bases; junction bases not matched to a gene: 5. The CDR3 totals 13 residues. DNA of the CDR3: TGTGCCAGCAGGGGACAGGGTACAAATGGCTACACCTTC. Its protein is CASRGQGTNGYTF.

The chain links TRBV30 to TRBJ1-3; D is uncertain. Trimming stripped 8 bases from V and 4 bases from J, with 6 bases between. The germline V gene encodes CDR1 GTSNPN and CDR2 SVGIG (reference sequence). The CDR3 runs 10 residues. CDR3 DNA sequence: TGTGCCCTCGTGGGAAACACCATATATTTT. Encoded protein: CALVGNTIYF.

The CDR3 nucleotides are TGCGCCAGCAGCTTGCTTGGACAGGGAGGAACCGGGGAGCTGTTTTTT. Its protein is CASSLLGQGGTGELFF. The chain employs TRBV5-1 and TRBJ2-2; 8 bases line up with TRBD1. The CDR3 contains 16 residues. Germline loops: CDR1 SGHRS, CDR2 YFSETQ. J gave up 5 bases and V 1 base, and 7 bases lay outside the gene matches.

CDR3 nucleotide sequence: TGTGCCAGCAGCCCCCTGTATGAAGCTTTCTTT. Encoded protein: CASSPLYEAFF. The genes are TRBV7-2 and TRBJ1-1; D ambiguous. CDR1 is SGHTA and CDR2 is FQGNSA in the germline V gene. V shed 5 bases and J shed 7 bases, with 8 bases lying between them. The CDR3 has 11 residues.

This rearrangement joins TRBV18 to TRBJ2-7; D might be TRBD1 (6 bases). Trimming cost V 1 base and J 2 bases, with 12 bases left between them. Germline CDR1 is KGHSH and CDR2 is LQKENI. CDR3 length: 15 amino acids. The CDR3 loop reads CASSPRGRGTYEQYF. Written as DNA, the CDR3 is TGTGCCAGCTCACCACGAGGCAGGGGCACCTACGAGCAGTACTTC.

The chain combines TRBV5-1 with TRBJ2-7, with D possibly TRBD2 on 6 matching bases. Germline V gene sequence: CDR1 SGHRS, CDR2 YFSETQ. Trimming stripped 4 bases from V and 2 bases from J, with 19 bases between. The CDR3 extends over 16 amino acids. The CDR3 here is CASSVPRDSGPYEQYF. CDR3 sequence (DNA): TGCGCCAGCAGCGTCCCCCGGGACTCCGGACCCTACGAGCAGTACTTC.

V is TRBV24-1 and J is TRBJ2-7; 9 nucleotides line up with TRBD1. J lost 8 bases, V lost 4 bases, and 8 bases had no gene match. The CDR3 sequence is 14 residues long. Germline V gene lookup returns CDR1 KGHDR and CDR2 SFDVKD. Here the CDR3 DNA reads TGTGCCACCAGTGACCCCGGGACAGGGCTGAAGCAGTACTTC. Its protein is CATSDPGTGLKQYF.

This chain connects TRBV28 to TRBJ1-6, with 9 nucleotides matching TRBD1. Germline assignment: CDR1 MDHEN and CDR2 SYDVKM. Germline trimming cut 8 bases from V and 6 bases from J; bases unmatched to any gene: 8. The length of the CDR3 is 15 residues. The CDR3 DNA reads TGTGCCAGCGGGCCGCCGGGACAGGGTAATTCACCCCTCCACTTT. This sequence encodes CASGPPGQGNSPLHF.

The J gene is TRBJ2-3, the V gene TRBV7-8; 8 bases fit TRBD2. CDR1 SGHVS and CDR2 FQNEAQ come from the germline V gene. This CDR3 contains 17 residues. Germline trimming cut 2 bases from V and 1 base from J; bases unmatched to any gene: 8. The CDR3 DNA follows: TGTGCCAGCAGCTTATATAAGCGGGAGTCGGGCACAGATACGCAGTATTTT. It encodes CASSLYKRESGTDTQYF.

The CDR3 reads CASSVQMDEKLFF. In nucleotides, the CDR3 is TGTGCCAGCAGCGTACAGATGGATGAAAAACTGTTTTTT. This chain uses TRBV7-9 with TRBJ1-4, with D uncertain. The CDR3 is made up of 13 amino acids. Trimming shortened V by 5 bases and J by 6 bases, and 10 bases separated the two germline ends. Germline CDR1 SEHNR, CDR2 FQNEAQ (reference sequence).

This clone was seen just once. CDR3 bases: TGTGCCAGTAGTATAGATTATGACAGTAACTATGGCTACACCTTC. As protein: CASSIDYDSNYGYTF. This chain links TRBV19 with TRBJ1-2; D is perhaps TRBD1 (5 bases). V lost 0 bases to trimming and J lost 1 base, with 9 bases between them. Germline CDR1 LNHDA, CDR2 SQIVND (reference sequence). This CDR3 has 15 amino acids.

V usage is TRBV4-2 and J usage is TRBJ2-5; TRBD2 matches 7 bases. Germline values: CDR1 LGHNA, CDR2 YNFKEQ. This CDR3 is 14 amino acids long. V shed 4 bases, J shed 1 base, and the junction held 3 bases outside the gene matches. The CDR3 bases are TGTGCCAGCAGCCCCGGCGGGGGCCAAGAGACCCAGTACTTC. Translating gives CASSPGGGQETQYF.